This T cell receptor beta chain comes out of a study of blood T cell repertoires in COVID-19. Looking at the study overall: Donors in the United States, Italy and Spain gave samples during acute or convalescent COVID-19.

Data came from immunoSEQ multiplex PCR; TCRdb stores just in-frame clones and leaves some out. This sample yields 90,000 to 110,000 clones, of which over 65% are seen a single time; 15% to 20% belongs to the top ten. Germline CDR1 and CDR2: KGHSH and LQKENI. Trimming cost V 3 bases and J 2 bases; bases outside gene matches: 12. This CDR3 region has 18 residues. Concerning this clone itself: Other DNA sequences in this sample translate to the same CDR3.

The rearrangement links TRBV18 to TRBJ2-3, with 9 nucleotides matching TRBD2. Sequenced: peripheral blood. The source is an older woman with acute or convalescent COVID-19. DNA for the CDR3: TGTGCCAGCTCACCGCGCACTTCTAGCGGGAAGCCCACAGATACGCAGTATTTT. Translation gives CASSPRTSSGKPTDTQYF.